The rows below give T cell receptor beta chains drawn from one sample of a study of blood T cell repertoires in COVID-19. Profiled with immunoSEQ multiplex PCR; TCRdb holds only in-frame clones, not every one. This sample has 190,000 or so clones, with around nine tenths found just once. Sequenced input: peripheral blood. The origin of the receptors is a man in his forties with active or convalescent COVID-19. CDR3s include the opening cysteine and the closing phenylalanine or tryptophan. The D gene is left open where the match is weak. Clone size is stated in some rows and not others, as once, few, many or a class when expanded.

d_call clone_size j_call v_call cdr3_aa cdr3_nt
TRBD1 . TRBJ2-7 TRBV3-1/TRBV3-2 CASSPWTGPYEQYF TGTGCCAGCAGCCCATGGACAGGGCCCTACGAGCAGTACTTC
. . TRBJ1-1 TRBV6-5 CASRIQGTLTEAFF TGTGCCAGCAGGATACAGGGTACGCTCACTGAAGCTTTCTTT
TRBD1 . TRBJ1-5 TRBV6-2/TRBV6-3 CASSKSANRDRNQPQHF TGTGCCAGCAGTAAAAGTGCCAACCGGGACAGAAATCAGCCCCAGCATTTT
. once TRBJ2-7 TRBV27 CASSLSRTTYEQYF TGTGCCAGCAGTTTATCCCGGACAACCTACGAGCAGTACTTC
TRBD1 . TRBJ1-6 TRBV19 CASSMGTGTNSPLHF TGTGCCAGTAGTATGGGGACAGGGACCAATTCACCCCTCCACTTT
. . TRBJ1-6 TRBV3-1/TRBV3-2 CASSQGQDYSPLHF TGTGCCAGCAGCCAAGGACAGGATTATTCACCCCTCCACTTT
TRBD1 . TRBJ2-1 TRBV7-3 CASSSGQGIYNEQFF TGTGCCAGCAGCTCTGGACAGGGGATATACAATGAGCAGTTCTTC
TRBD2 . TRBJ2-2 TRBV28 CASSEHSGGDTGELFF TGTGCCAGCAGTGAGCATAGCGGGGGCGACACCGGGGAGCTGTTTTTT
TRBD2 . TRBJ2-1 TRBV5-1 CASSLSGGAINEQFF TGCGCCAGCAGCCTTAGCGGGGGAGCAATCAATGAGCAGTTCTTC
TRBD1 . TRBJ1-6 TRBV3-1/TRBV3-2 CASSADRALYNSPLHF TGTGCCAGCAGCGCGGACAGGGCCCTGTATAATTCACCCCTCCACTTT
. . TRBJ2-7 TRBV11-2 CASSPAYEQYF TGTGCCAGCAGCCCAGCCTACGAGCAGTACTTC
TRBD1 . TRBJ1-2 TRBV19 CASSIAKDRGVRGYTF TGTGCCAGTAGTATAGCAAAAGACAGGGGAGTTCGTGGCTACACCTTC
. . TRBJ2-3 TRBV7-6 CASSSPGLITDTQYF TGTGCCAGCAGCTCCCCGGGACTCATCACAGATACGCAGTATTTT
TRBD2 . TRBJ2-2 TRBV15 CATSGAGGRTGELFF TGTGCCACCAGCGGAGCGGGGGGTCGGACCGGGGAGCTGTTTTTT
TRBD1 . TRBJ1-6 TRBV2 CASSGTGGAYNSPLHF TGTGCCAGCAGCGGGACAGGGGGCGCCTATAATTCACCCCTCCACTTT
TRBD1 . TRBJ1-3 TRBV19 CASTGTALISGNTIYF TGTGCCAGTACCGGGACAGCTCTCATCTCTGGAAACACCATATATTTT
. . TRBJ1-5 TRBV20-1 CSASGQKYSNQPQHF TGCAGTGCTAGTGGACAGAAGTATAGCAATCAGCCCCAGCATTTT
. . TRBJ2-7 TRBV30 CAWSSGGGYEQYF TGTGCCTGGAGCTCTGGGGGCGGGTACGAGCAGTACTTC
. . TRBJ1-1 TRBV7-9 CASSLDTGYTEAFF TGTGCCAGCAGCTTGGACACTGGGTACACTGAAGCTTTCTTT
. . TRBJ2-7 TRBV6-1 CASSDAGQTSYEQYF TGTGCCAGCAGTGATGCCGGACAGACCTCCTACGAGCAGTACTTC
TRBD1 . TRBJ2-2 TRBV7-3 CASRGTGVTGELFF TGTGCCAGCAGGGGGACAGGGGTCACCGGGGAGCTGTTTTTT
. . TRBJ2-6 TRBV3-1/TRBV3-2 CASSRGGVFSGANVLTF TGTGCCAGCAGCCGAGGGGGTGTGTTCTCTGGGGCCAACGTCCTGACTTTC
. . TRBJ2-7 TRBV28 CASSGRLTGVSYEQYF TGTGCCAGCAGTGGCCGCCTGACGGGGGTATCCTACGAGCAGTACTTC
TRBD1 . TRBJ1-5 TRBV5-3 CARSFFLGTGNQPQHF TGTGCCAGAAGCTTCTTTTTGGGGACAGGGAATCAGCCCCAGCATTTT
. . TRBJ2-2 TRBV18 CASSPSSELFF TGTGCCAGCTCTCCTTCTTCGGAGCTGTTTTTT
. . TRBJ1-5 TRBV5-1 CASSLNQGQPQHF TGCGCCAGCAGCCTCAACCAGGGTCAGCCCCAGCATTTT
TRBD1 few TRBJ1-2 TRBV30 CAWMDRPGGYTF TGTGCCTGGATGGACAGGCCAGGGGGCTACACCTTC
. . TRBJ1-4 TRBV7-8 CASSTKRATNEKLFF TGTGCCAGCAGCACAAAGAGGGCAACTAATGAAAAACTGTTTTTT